This T cell receptor beta chain was sequenced for a study of blood T cell repertoires in COVID-19. The V gene's germline CDR1 is SGDLS and CDR2 YYNGEE. V lost 0 bases to trimming and J lost 5 bases, with 14 bases between them. This CDR3 is built from 15 residues. Per the authors' pipeline: Scientists estimated how many nucleated cells there were by amplifying reference gene primers. The method was immunoSEQ multiplex PCR; TCRdb's version includes in-frame clones alone and lacks a portion of them. For V, J and clone size, that table is used; D and trimming come from the DNA. The data show 150,000 to 200,000 clones, approximately 73% seen once.

This chain joins TRBV9 and TRBJ2-5, with D perhaps matching TRBD1 (6 bases). Material for sequencing was PBMCs or T cells enriched from blood (not recorded which). The source is a woman aged 50 to 60 with acute COVID-19. Written as DNA, the CDR3 is TGTGCCAGCAGCGTAGGGGCAGGGGATGGGGAGACCCAGTACTTC. It specifies CASSVGAGDGETQYF.